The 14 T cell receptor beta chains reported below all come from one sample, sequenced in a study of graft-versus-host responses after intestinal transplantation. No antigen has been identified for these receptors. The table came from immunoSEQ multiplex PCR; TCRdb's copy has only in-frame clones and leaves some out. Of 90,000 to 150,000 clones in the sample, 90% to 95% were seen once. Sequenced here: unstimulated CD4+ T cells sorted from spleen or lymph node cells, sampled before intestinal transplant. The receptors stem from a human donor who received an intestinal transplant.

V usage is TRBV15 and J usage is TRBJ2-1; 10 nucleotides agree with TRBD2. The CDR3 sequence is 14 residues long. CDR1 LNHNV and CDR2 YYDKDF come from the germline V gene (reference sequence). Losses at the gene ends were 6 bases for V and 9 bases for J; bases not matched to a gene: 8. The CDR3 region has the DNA TGTGCCACCAGTTCCGGGACTAGCGTCGGTGAGCAGTTCTTC. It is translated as CATSSGTSVGEQFF.

The CDR3 sequence: CASSYGGTGTEAFF. The CDR3 region has the DNA TGTGCCAGCAGTTACGGGGGGACCGGGACTGAAGCTTTCTTT. The rearrangement uses TRBV6-5 and TRBJ1-1, with D perhaps TRBD1 (5 bases). Germline values: CDR1 MNHEY, CDR2 SVGAGI. The CDR3 has 14 amino acids. The V end was cut by 2 bases, the J end by 5 bases, with 12 bases between.

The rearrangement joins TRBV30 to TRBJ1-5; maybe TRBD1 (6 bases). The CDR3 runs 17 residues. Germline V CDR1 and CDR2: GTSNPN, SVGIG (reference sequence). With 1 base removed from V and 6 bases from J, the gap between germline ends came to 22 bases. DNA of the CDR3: TGTGCCTGGAGTGGAACCCGCCGCAGGGGACGAAGTCAGCCCCAGCATTTT. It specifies CAWSGTRRRGRSQPQHF.

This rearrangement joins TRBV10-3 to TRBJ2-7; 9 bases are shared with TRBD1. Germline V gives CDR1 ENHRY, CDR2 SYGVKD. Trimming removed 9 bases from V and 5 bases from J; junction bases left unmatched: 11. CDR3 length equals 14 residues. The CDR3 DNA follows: TGTGCCATTCGATCCGGGACAGGGTACAACGAGCAGTACTTC. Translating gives CAIRSGTGYNEQYF.

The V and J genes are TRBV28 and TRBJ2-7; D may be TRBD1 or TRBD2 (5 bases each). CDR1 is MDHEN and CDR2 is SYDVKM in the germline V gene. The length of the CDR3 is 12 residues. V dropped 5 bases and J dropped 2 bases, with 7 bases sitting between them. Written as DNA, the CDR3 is TGTGCCAGCAGTGGGGGAGCCTACGAGCAGTACTTC. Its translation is CASSGGAYEQYF.

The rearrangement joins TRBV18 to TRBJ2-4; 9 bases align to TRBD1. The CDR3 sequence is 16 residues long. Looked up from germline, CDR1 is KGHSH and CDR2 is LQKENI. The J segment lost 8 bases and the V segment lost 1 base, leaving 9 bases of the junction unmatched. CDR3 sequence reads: CASSPRGRDREHIQYF. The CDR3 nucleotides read TGTGCCAGCTCACCACGGGGAAGGGACAGGGAACACATTCAGTACTTC. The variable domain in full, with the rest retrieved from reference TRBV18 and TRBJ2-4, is NAGVMQNPRHLVRRRGQEARLRCSPMKGHSHVYWYRQLPEEGLKFMVYLQKENIIDESGMPKERFSAEFPKEGPSILRIQQVVRGDSAAYFCASSPRGRDREHIQYFGAGTRLSVL.

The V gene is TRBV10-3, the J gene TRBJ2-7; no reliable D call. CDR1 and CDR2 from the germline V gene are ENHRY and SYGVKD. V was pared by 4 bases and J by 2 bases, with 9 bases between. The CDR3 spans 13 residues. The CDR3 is CAISADQPYEQYF. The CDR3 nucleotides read TGTGCCATCAGTGCTGACCAGCCCTACGAGCAGTACTTC.

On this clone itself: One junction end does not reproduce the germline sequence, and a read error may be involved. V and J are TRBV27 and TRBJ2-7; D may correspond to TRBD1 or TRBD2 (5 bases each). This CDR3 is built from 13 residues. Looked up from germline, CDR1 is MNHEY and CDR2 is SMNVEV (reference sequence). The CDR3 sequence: CASRNNEGPQLNF. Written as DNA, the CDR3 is TGTGCCAGCAGAAATAACGAGGGACCCCAGCTAAACTTC.

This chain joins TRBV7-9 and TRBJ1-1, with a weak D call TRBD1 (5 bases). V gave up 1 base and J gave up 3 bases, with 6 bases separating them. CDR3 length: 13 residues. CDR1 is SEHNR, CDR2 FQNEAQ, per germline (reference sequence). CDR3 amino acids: CASSLGQYTEAFF. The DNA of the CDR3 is TGTGCCAGCAGCTTAGGACAGTACACTGAAGCTTTCTTT.

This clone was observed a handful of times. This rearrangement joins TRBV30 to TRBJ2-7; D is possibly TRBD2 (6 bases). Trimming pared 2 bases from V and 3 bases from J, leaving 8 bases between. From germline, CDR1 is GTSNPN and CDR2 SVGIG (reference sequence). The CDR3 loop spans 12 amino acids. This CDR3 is CAWSMGGYEQYF. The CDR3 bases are TGTGCCTGGAGTATGGGGGGCTACGAGCAGTACTTC.

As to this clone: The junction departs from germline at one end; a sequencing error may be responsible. In DNA, the CDR3 is TGTGCCAGCTCACCGGACCAGGGAGTAGCGGCCTTC. Its protein product is CASSPDQGVAAF. The chain couples TRBV18 to TRBJ1-2; possible D gene TRBD1, 5 bases. The germline gives CDR1 KGHSH, CDR2 LQKENI. This CDR3 has 12 amino acids. The full variable domain, with the rest looked up from reference TRBV18 and TRBJ1-2, is NAGVMQNPRHLVRRRGQEARLRCSPMKGHSHVYWYRQLPEEGLKFMVYLQKENIIDESGMPKERFSAEFPKEGPSILRIQQVVRGDSAAYFCASSPDQGVAAFGSGTRLTVV.

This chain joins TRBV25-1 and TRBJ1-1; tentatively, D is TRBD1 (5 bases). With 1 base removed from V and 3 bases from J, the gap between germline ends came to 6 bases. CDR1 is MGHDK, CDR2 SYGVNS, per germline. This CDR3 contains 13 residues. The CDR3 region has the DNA TGTGCCAGCAGTGAATTGGGGCACACTGAAGCTTTCTTT. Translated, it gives CASSELGHTEAFF. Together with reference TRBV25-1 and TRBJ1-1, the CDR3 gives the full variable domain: EADIYQTPRYLVIGTGKKITLECSQTMGHDKMYWYQQDPGMELHLIHYSYGVNSTEKGDLSSESTVSRIRTEHFPLTLESARPSHTSQYLCASSELGHTEAFFGQGTRLTVV.

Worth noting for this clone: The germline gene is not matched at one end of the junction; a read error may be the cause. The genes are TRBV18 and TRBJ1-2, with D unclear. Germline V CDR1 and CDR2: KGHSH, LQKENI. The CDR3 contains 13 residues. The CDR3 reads CASSPGSKYGYTF. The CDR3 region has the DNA TGTGCCAGCTCACCCGGGTCTAAATATGGCTACACCTTC.

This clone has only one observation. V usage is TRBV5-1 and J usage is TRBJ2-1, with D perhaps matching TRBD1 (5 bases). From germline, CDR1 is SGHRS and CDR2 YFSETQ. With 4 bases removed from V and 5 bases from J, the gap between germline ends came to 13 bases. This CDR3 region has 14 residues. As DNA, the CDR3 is TGCGCCAGCAGCCAGGGCGGTACCGACAATGAGCAGTTCTTC. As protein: CASSQGGTDNEQFF.